This record looks at one TCR beta chain sequence and its context. Antigen unknown. Additional DNA sequences in this sample encode the identical CDR3. The sample originates from a study of T cells in localized non-small cell lung cancer. Profiling relied on immunoSEQ multiplex PCR, and the TCRdb table lists in-frame clones only, not all of them. Found here are approximately 67,000 clones, 84% of them singletons; the top ten hold about 14%. Germline V gene data show CDR1 as GTSNPN and CDR2 as SVGIG (reference sequence). Trimming removed 6 bases at V and 5 bases at J, with 10 bases between. This CDR3 spans 11 amino acids. Points from the study as a whole: It remains possible that heterogeneity exists, since only one tumor region was sequenced.

V and J are TRBV30 and TRBJ1-1; a possible D gene is TRBD1 (5 bases). This specimen consisted of peripheral blood, obtained before any cancer treatment. The TCR comes from a female donor aged 60 or older with stage I lung adenocarcinoma. The DNA for the CDR3 is TGTGCCTGCTCCGGGACTACTGAAGCTTTCTTT. Translated, it gives CACSGTTEAFF.